These 13 T cell receptor beta chains were sequenced from one sample in a study of T cells in Graves' hyperthyroidism and ophthalmopathy. It was RNA transcripts that yielded the amplified TCR beta CDR3 regions. The TCR CDR3 first-round RT-PCR relied on the HTBI primer set. TCRdb ran MiXCR on the multiplex PCR reads and lists one entry per CDR3 protein. The profile shows 600,000 to 900,000 distinct CDR3 sequences, about 15% of them singletons. The sample taken for sequencing was blood. The receptors here all came from a young man with Graves' hyperthyroidism.

This clonotype appeared many times. J is TRBJ2-5 and V is TRBV2, with no clear D. Germline V gives CDR1 SNHLY, CDR2 FYNNEI. V was cut by 3 bases and J by 3 bases, with 8 bases left in between. The CDR3 runs 13 residues. CDR3 residues: CASSEEREETQYF. DNA of the CDR3: TGTGCCAGCAGTGAGGAAAGGGAAGAGACCCAGTACTTC.

This clonotype was counted between two and nine times. An end of the junction does not agree with germline; a read error may underlie this. The chain recombines TRBV28 with TRBJ2-6; D possibly matches TRBD1 or TRBD2 (6 bases each). The V gene's germline CDR1 is MDHEN and CDR2 SYDVKM. This CDR3 is 15 amino acids long. As DNA, the CDR3 is TGTGCCAGCAGAAAAGGGGGAGGTGGGGCCAACGTCCTGGCTTTC. Translating it yields CASRKGGGGANVLAF.

Ten or more counts support this clonotype. This sequence joins TRBV11-2 and TRBJ2-4; TRBD2 matches at 7 bases. The CDR3 totals 17 residues. V trimming: 3 bases; J trimming: 1 base; junction bases outside the gene matches: 9. CDR1 is SGHAT and CDR2 is FQNNGV in the germline V gene. The DNA for the CDR3 is TGTGCCAGCAGCTTTCGGGGAGGGAGACTGGCCAAAAACATTCAGTACTTC. Its translation: CASSFRGGRLAKNIQYF.

This clonotype was seen more than once but under ten times. The rearrangement links TRBV6-1 to TRBJ2-1; TRBD2 matches at 8 bases. The CDR3 runs to 14 residues. Per the germline V gene, CDR1 is MNHNS and CDR2 is SASEGT. The V and J ends lost 5 bases and 10 bases, in that order; junction bases with no gene match: 10. CDR3 in DNA: TGTGCCAGCAGTCATCGAGCGGGAGCGGTGGAGCAGTTCTTC. As protein: CASSHRAGAVEQFF.

This chain links TRBV19 with TRBJ2-1; the match to TRBD2 covers 11 bases. V lost 0 bases to trimming and J lost 3 bases; unmatched junction nucleotides: 1. This CDR3 spans 16 amino acids. Germline V gene lookup returns CDR1 LNHDA and CDR2 SQIVND (reference sequence). CDR3 sequence (DNA): TGTGCCAGTAGTATAGATACTAGCGGGAGCTACAATGAGCAGTTCTTC. The encoded protein is CASSIDTSGSYNEQFF.

In its sample, this clonotype was seen many times. CDR3 residues: CASRVGQTYEQYF. The CDR3 coding sequence is TGTGCCAGCAGGGTGGGACAGACCTACGAGCAGTACTTC. The chain joins TRBV28 to TRBJ2-7; 7 bases are shared with TRBD1. The trim removed 6 bases at V and 2 bases at J, leaving 4 bases unmatched. This CDR3 has 13 amino acids. Germline-derived CDR1 and CDR2 are MDHEN and SYDVKM.

This clonotype occurred many times. The rearrangement joins TRBV28 to TRBJ2-1; TRBD2 is a possible D gene (6 bases). V was trimmed by 2 bases and J by 4 bases, leaving 12 bases between them. Germline V lookup: CDR1 MDHEN, CDR2 SYDVKM. This CDR3 is 15 amino acids long. The DNA of the CDR3 is TGTGCCAGCAGTTTAGGAGGGCGTCGATACAATGAGCAGTTCTTC. Translated: CASSLGGRRYNEQFF.

J is TRBJ2-6 and V is TRBV24-1; 8 nucleotides line up with TRBD1. With V trimmed by 5 bases and J by 2 bases, 13 bases remained unmatched. In germline, CDR1 is KGHDR, CDR2 SFDVKD. This CDR3 comprises 19 residues. The CDR3 nucleotides are TGTGCCACCAGTGCGGACCCGGGACAGGAAGCTACTGGGGCCAACGTCCTGACTTTC. Its protein product is CATSADPGQEATGANVLTF.

This clonotype was seen only a few times. CDR3 sequence reads: CAAKATANTGELFF. The CDR3 nucleotides are TGTGCCGCAAAGGCGACAGCGAACACCGGGGAGCTGTTTTTT. The chain uses TRBV6-1 and TRBJ2-2, with D perhaps matching TRBD1 (5 bases). Trimming cost V 11 bases and J 0 bases, with 13 bases left between them. Looked up from germline, CDR1 is MNHNS and CDR2 is SASEGT. This CDR3 region has 14 residues.

This clonotype was recorded at least ten times. This rearrangement joins TRBV6-1 to TRBJ1-1; 12 bases are a match to TRBD1. The CDR3 totals 14 residues. Losses at the gene ends were 9 bases for V and 3 bases for J; bases not matched to a gene: 5. The germline V gene encodes CDR1 MNHNS and CDR2 SASEGT. Written as DNA, the CDR3 is TGTGCCAGTGGGACAGGGGGCAGCGACACTGAAGCTTTCTTT. Protein sequence: CASGTGGSDTEAFF.

This clonotype was counted between two and nine times. The chain uses TRBV15 and TRBJ2-2, with 8 nucleotides matching TRBD2. Germline values: CDR1 LNHNV, CDR2 YYDKDF (reference sequence). The CDR3 extends over 17 amino acids. V was clipped by 0 bases and J by 3 bases; unmatched bases: 6. Written as DNA, the CDR3 is TGTGCCACCAGCAGAGATCTCGGGGGGGAAGACACCGGGGAGCTGTTTTTT. Its protein product is CATSRDLGGEDTGELFF.

The table lists this clonotype with a few counts. The V gene is TRBV6-5, the J gene TRBJ2-1; D is unresolved. Germline V gene sequence: CDR1 MNHEY, CDR2 SVGAGI. V was shortened by 5 bases and J by 0 bases, with 14 bases between the two germline ends. CDR3 length equals 16 residues. The CDR3, as DNA: TGTGCCAGCAGTCCCCAGGCGCAGAGCTCCTACAATGAGCAGTTCTTC. Its protein product is CASSPQAQSSYNEQFF.

There are many counts of this clonotype. The chain couples TRBV20-1 to TRBJ2-5, with D uncertain. CDR1 and CDR2 from the germline V gene are DFQATT and SNEGSKA (reference sequence). The CDR3 totals 13 residues. V dropped 4 bases and J dropped 1 base, with 10 bases sitting between them. Written as DNA, the CDR3 is TGCAGTGCTATCTCACCCCGCCAAGAGACCCAGTACTTC. It specifies CSAISPRQETQYF.